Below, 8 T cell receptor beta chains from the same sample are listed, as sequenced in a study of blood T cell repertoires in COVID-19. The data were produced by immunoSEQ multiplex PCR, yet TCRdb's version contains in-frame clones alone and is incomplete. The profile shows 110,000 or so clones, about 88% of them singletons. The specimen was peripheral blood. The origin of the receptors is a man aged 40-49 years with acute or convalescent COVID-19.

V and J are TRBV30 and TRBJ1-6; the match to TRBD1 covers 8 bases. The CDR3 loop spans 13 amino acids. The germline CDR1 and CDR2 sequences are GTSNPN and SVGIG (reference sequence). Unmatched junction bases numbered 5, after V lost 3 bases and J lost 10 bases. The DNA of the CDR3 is TGTGCCTGGAGGGGACAGGCTGGCTCACCCCTCCACTTT. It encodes CAWRGQAGSPLHF. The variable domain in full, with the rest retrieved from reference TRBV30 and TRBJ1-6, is SQTIHQWPATLVQPVGSPLSLECTVEGTSNPNLYWYRQAAGRGLQLLFYSVGIGQISSEVPQNLSASRPQDRQFILSSKKLLLSDSGFYLCAWRGQAGSPLHFGNGTRLTVT.

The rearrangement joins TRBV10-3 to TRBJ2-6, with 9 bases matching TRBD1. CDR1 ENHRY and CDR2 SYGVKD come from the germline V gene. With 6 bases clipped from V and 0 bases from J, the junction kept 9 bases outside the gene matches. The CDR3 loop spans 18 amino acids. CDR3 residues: CAIRPGQGRISGANVLTF. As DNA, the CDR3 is TGTGCCATCAGGCCCGGACAGGGGCGAATCTCTGGGGCCAACGTCCTGACTTTC.

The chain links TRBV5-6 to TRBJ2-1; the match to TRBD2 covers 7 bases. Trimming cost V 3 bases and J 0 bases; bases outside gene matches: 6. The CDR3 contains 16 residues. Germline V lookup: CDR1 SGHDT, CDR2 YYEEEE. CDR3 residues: CASSSVRTSSYNEQFF. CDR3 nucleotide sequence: TGTGCCAGCAGCTCCGTTAGGACTAGCTCCTACAATGAGCAGTTCTTC.

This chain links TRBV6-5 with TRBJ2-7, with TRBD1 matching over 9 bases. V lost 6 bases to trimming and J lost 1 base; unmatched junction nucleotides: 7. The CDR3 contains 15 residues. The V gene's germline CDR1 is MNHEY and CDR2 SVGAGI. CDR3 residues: CASRLRQGVSYEQYF. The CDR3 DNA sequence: TGTGCCAGCAGGTTAAGACAGGGGGTTTCCTACGAGCAGTACTTC.

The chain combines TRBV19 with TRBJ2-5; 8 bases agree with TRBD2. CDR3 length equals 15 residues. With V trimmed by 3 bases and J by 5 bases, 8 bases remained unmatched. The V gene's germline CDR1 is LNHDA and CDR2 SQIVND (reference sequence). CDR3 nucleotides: TGTGCCAGTAGTATGGGAGCGGGGGTGTCGGAGACCCAGTACTTC. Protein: CASSMGAGVSETQYF.

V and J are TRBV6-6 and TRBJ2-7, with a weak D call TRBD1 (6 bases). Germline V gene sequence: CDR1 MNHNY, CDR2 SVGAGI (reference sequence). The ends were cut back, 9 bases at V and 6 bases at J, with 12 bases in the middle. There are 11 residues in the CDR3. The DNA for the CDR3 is TGTGCCAGTCACAGGGACGCCGAGCAGTACTTC. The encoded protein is CASHRDAEQYF.

Here the CDR3 DNA reads TGCGCCAGCAGCCAAGTGGCAGGAAAATTGAACACTGAAGCTTTCTTT. Encoded protein: CASSQVAGKLNTEAFF. V is TRBV4-1 and J is TRBJ1-1; no definite D call. The CDR3 length is 16 residues. V was trimmed by 1 base and J by 0 bases, leaving 12 bases between them. Germline CDR1 and CDR2: MGHRA and YSYEKL.

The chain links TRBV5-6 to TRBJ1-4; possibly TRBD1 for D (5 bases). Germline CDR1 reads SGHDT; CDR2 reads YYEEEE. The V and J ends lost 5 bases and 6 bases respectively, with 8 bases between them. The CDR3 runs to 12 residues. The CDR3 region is CASRGQYEKLFF. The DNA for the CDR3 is TGTGCCAGCAGGGGGCAGTATGAAAAACTGTTTTTT.